This passage covers 13 T cell receptor beta chains from one sample sequenced in a study of T cell repertoires in cytomegalovirus infection. TCRdb analysed the reads with MiXCR anew, one entry per CDR3 protein. The sample contains a few hundred thousand distinct CDR3 sequences, under 45% of which appear only once. These receptors have no identified antigens. The material sequenced was cultured PBMCs, taken from culture after CMV antigen stimulation. The source is a human donor in good health (CMV status not recorded). Some clones in this sample may be carry-over from other donors' samples.

This chain connects TRBV4-1 to TRBJ2-1; 10 bases match TRBD1. V was pared by 0 bases and J by 14 bases, with 7 bases of the junction left unmatched. Germline values: CDR1 MGHRA, CDR2 YSYEKL. The CDR3 extends over 14 amino acids. For the CDR3, the DNA is TGCGCCAGCAGCCAAGATCCGGGGACAGGGGCCGAGTTCTTC. This translates into CASSQDPGTGAEFF.

The genes are TRBV11-2 and TRBJ1-1, with D perhaps TRBD1 (5 bases). The V end was cut by 6 bases, the J end by 4 bases, with 12 bases between. The CDR3 is made up of 13 amino acids. CDR1 SGHAT and CDR2 FQNNGV come from the germline V gene. The CDR3, as DNA: TGTGCCAGCAGACGACAGTTGCGCACTGAAGCTTTCTTT. The encoded protein is CASRRQLRTEAFF.

Concerning this clonotype itself: This may come from a read error, since a much larger clone is one base off. This sequence joins TRBV7-2 and TRBJ2-1; 14 bases are shared with TRBD2. Germline V lookup: CDR1 SGHTA, CDR2 FQGNSA. The CDR3 is made up of 16 amino acids. The CDR3 sequence: CASSLGGGLAGGGQLF. The DNA for the CDR3 is TGTGCCAGCAGCTTAGGCGGTGGACTAGCGGGAGGTGGGCAGTTATTC.

This chain uses TRBV5-4 with TRBJ1-2; 8 bases align to TRBD1. The CDR3 totals 15 residues. V dropped 4 bases and J dropped 5; count of bases not matched to a gene: 10. Germline CDR1 and CDR2: SGHNT and YYREEE (reference sequence). CDR3 in DNA: TGTGCCAGCAGCCCTATGATCAGGGGGCAATATGGCTACACCTTC. Encoded protein: CASSPMIRGQYGYTF.

The CDR3 nucleotides read TGTGCCACCAGTGATTACAGGGATCGAAGCTCCTACAATGAGCAGTTCTTC. Residues: CATSDYRDRSSYNEQFF. V and J are TRBV24-1 and TRBJ2-1; weak D call: TRBD1 (6 bases). V was shortened by 2 bases and J by 0 bases, with 13 bases between the two germline ends. From germline, CDR1 is KGHDR and CDR2 SFDVKD. The CDR3 is made up of 17 amino acids.

This clonotype was seen a handful of times. The chain has TRBV7-2 and TRBJ2-1; D is unclear. Germline CDR1 reads SGHTA; CDR2 reads FQGNSA. This CDR3 spans 12 amino acids. Between the trimmed V and J ends, which lost 2 bases and 8 bases, there was a span of 7 bases. The DNA of the CDR3 is TGTGCCAGCAGCTTATTGGGCGATGAGCAGTTCTTC. Its translation: CASSLLGDEQFF.

The chain has TRBV2 and TRBJ2-2, with a possible D match to TRBD1 (6 bases). V shed 6 bases and J shed 3 bases, with 17 bases lying between them. The CDR3 runs 16 residues. Looked up from germline, CDR1 is SNHLY and CDR2 is FYNNEI. The CDR3 nucleotides read TGTGCCAGCAGCCTCACCTGGGCAGGGGACACCGGGGAGCTGTTTTTT. Translated: CASSLTWAGDTGELFF.

The table lists this clonotype with a few counts. J is TRBJ1-5 and V is TRBV12-3 or TRBV12-4, with a weak D call TRBD1 (6 bases). The CDR3 has 13 amino acids. V was trimmed by 6 bases and J by 3 bases, leaving 9 bases between them. Here the CDR3 reads CASSGQPNQPQHF. The CDR3 nucleotides read TGTGCCAGCAGCGGACAGCCCAATCAGCCCCAGCATTTT.

This chain uses TRBV10-3 with TRBJ2-3; D gene ambiguous. Trimming took off 6 bases at V and 3 bases at J, with 10 bases between the two ends. CDR1 and CDR2 from the germline V gene are ENHRY and SYGVKD. The CDR3 has 13 residues. For the CDR3, the DNA is TGTGCCATCAGACCCGAAGCAACAGATACGCAGTATTTT. This encodes CAIRPEATDTQYF.

For the CDR3, the DNA is TGCAGTGTCACGACAGGCTTCGGCACTGAAGCTTTCTTT. This gives the protein CSVTTGFGTEAFF. This chain joins TRBV20-1 and TRBJ1-1; D perhaps matches TRBD1 (6 bases). Germline V gives CDR1 DFQATT, CDR2 SNEGSKA (reference sequence). This CDR3 comprises 13 residues. V dropped 7 bases and J dropped 4 bases, with 16 bases sitting between them.

The V call is TRBV7-6, the J call TRBJ2-3; D is perhaps TRBD2 (5 bases). Trimming removed 3 bases from V and 1 base from J, with 14 bases in between. Per the germline V gene, CDR1 is SGHVS and CDR2 is FNYEAQ. The CDR3 runs to 16 residues. This CDR3 reads CASSLRTFPRTDTQYF. The DNA for the CDR3 is TGTGCCAGCAGCTTGAGGACTTTCCCACGCACAGATACGCAGTATTTT.

This clonotype has a handful of counts. The gene calls are TRBV7-2 and TRBJ1-5; D gene ambiguous. From germline, CDR1 is SGHTA and CDR2 FQGNSA. Trimming stripped 5 bases from V and 0 bases from J, with 11 bases between. The length of the CDR3 is 15 residues. The CDR3: CASSPTPGSNQPQHF. In DNA form, the CDR3 reads TGTGCCAGCAGCCCAACCCCAGGTAGCAATCAGCCCCAGCATTTT.

This clonotype was counted only a few times. This chain uses TRBV4-1 with TRBJ1-6, with D possibly matching TRBD1 (5 bases). Germline V gives CDR1 MGHRA, CDR2 YSYEKL. The CDR3 is 16 amino acids. Deletions cut 6 bases from V and 7 bases from J, with 19 bases between. CDR3 region: CASSPGPGRENSPLHF. Here the CDR3 DNA reads TGCGCCAGCAGTCCCGGACCGGGACGGGAAAATTCACCCCTCCACTTT.